The present T cell receptor beta chain was sequenced within a study of blood T cell repertoires in COVID-19. The overall study: Sources were T cells, B-cell-depleted T cells, or PBMCs; the material itself was cDNA or gDNA.

Profiled with immunoSEQ multiplex PCR; TCRdb holds only in-frame clones, not every one. The data contain about 220,000 clones, approximately 81% of them singletons. The V gene's germline CDR1 is SGHTA and CDR2 FQGNSA. The CDR3 is 14 amino acids. Trimming cost V 0 bases and J 6 bases; bases outside gene matches: 4. The J gene is TRBJ1-1, the V gene TRBV7-2, with 7 bases matching TRBD1. This receptor was identified in a woman aged 60-70 years who had recovered from COVID-19. The sequenced sample was peripheral blood. For the CDR3, the DNA is TGTGCCAGCAGCTTAGCAACGGGGACAGCTGAAGCTTTCTTT. Amino acid sequence: CASSLATGTAEAFF.